What follows are 10 T cell receptor beta chains derived from one specimen sequenced in a study of blood T cell repertoires in COVID-19. Clones were sequenced by immunoSEQ multiplex PCR, and TCRdb holds only the in-frame ones, with some missing. The sample yields around 70,000 clones, 70% to 90% seen once. Sequenced material: peripheral blood. Source of these receptors: a woman older than 75 with active or convalescent COVID-19.

The V gene is TRBV7-2, the J gene TRBJ2-2, with 7 bases identical to TRBD1. The CDR3 extends over 14 amino acids. The V segment lost 3 bases and the J segment 4 bases; nucleotides outside the gene matches: 2. In germline, CDR1 is SGHTA, CDR2 FQGNSA. The DNA of the CDR3 is TGTGCCAGCAGCTTCGGACAGGTCACCGGGGAGCTGTTTTTT. Protein: CASSFGQVTGELFF.

The CDR3 sequence is CASSLDSYGYTF. In DNA, the CDR3 is TGTGCCAGCAGCCTGGACAGTTATGGCTACACCTTC. V gene TRBV5-6 combines with J gene TRBJ1-2, with a tentative D call TRBD1 (6 bases). Trimming took off 4 bases at V and 5 bases at J, with 9 bases between the two ends. Germline-derived CDR1 and CDR2 are SGHDT and YYEEEE. The length of the CDR3 is 12 residues.

The V gene is TRBV28, the J gene TRBJ1-2; 8 positions agree with TRBD1. With 3 bases clipped from V and 4 bases from J, the junction kept 7 bases outside the gene matches. The germline CDR1 and CDR2 sequences are MDHEN and SYDVKM. The CDR3 consists of 15 residues. Here the CDR3 reads CASSLGGQGGYGYTF. CDR3 DNA: TGTGCCAGCAGTTTGGGCGGACAGGGTGGCTATGGCTACACCTTC.

The rearrangement joins TRBV30 to TRBJ1-2; D is unresolved. This CDR3 contains 11 residues. The germline V gene has CDR1 GTSNPN and CDR2 SVGIG (reference sequence). Deletions cut 1 base from V and 7 bases from J, with 7 bases between. Here the CDR3 DNA reads TGTGCCTGGAGTGGCGGTGGTGGCTACACCTTC. Protein product: CAWSGGGGYTF.

The chain is built from TRBV4-1 and TRBJ1-2, with 7 nucleotides matching TRBD1. Germline-derived CDR1 and CDR2 are MGHRA and YSYEKL. J gave up 7 bases and V 2 bases, and 10 bases lay outside the gene matches. The CDR3 is 15 amino acids. CDR3 in amino acids: CASSQSQGEVFGYTF. In DNA, the CDR3 is TGCGCCAGCAGCCAATCCCAGGGGGAAGTCTTTGGCTACACCTTC.

Only a few counts were recorded for this clone. This chain joins TRBV24-1 and TRBJ1-5; 9 bases map to TRBD1. From germline, CDR1 is KGHDR and CDR2 SFDVKD. CDR3 size: 15 residues. V was pared by 4 bases and J by 4 bases, with 4 bases of the junction left unmatched. CDR3 region: CATSDPGTGNQPQHF. CDR3 DNA sequence: TGTGCCACCAGTGACCCTGGGACAGGGAATCAGCCCCAGCATTTT.

The chain has TRBV9 and TRBJ2-7; a weak D match, TRBD2 (6 bases). This CDR3 contains 16 residues. Trimming took 4 bases from V and 7 from J, leaving 24 bases between them. Looked up from germline, CDR1 is SGDLS and CDR2 is YYNGEE. The CDR3 spells CASSPKGGALLGEQYF. In nucleotides, the CDR3 is TGTGCCAGCAGCCCGAAGGGCGGGGCCCTCCTAGGGGAGCAGTACTTC.

The rearrangement joins TRBV19 to TRBJ2-5; 9 bases are a match to TRBD1. J gave up 3 bases and V 6 bases, and 2 bases lay outside the gene matches. Per germline, CDR1 LNHDA and CDR2 SQIVND (reference sequence). This CDR3 has 13 amino acids. The CDR3 DNA reads as TGTGCCAGTAGACGGACAGGGGAAGAGACCCAGTACTTC. This codes for CASRRTGEETQYF.

This chain connects TRBV6-1 to TRBJ2-3; D is unclear. The germline V gene encodes CDR1 MNHNS and CDR2 SASEGT. V gave up 2 bases and J gave up 4 bases, with 7 bases separating them. This CDR3 comprises 13 residues. The CDR3, as DNA: TGTGCCAGCAGTGAACAGGCCCCAGATACGCAGTATTTT. It encodes CASSEQAPDTQYF.

This clone was found a few times. The chain links TRBV5-4 to TRBJ1-3; 7 bases are shared with TRBD1. The CDR3 is made up of 15 amino acids. Per germline, CDR1 SGHNT and CDR2 YYREEE (reference sequence). V was pared by 0 bases and J by 2 bases, with 2 bases of the junction left unmatched. The CDR3: CASSLGGTAGNTIYF. The CDR3 DNA follows: TGTGCCAGCAGCTTGGGCGGGACAGCTGGAAACACCATATATTTT.